The 8 T cell receptor beta chains given below trace back to one sample, sequenced in a study of regulatory T cells in long-lasting Graves disease. Described time point: newly diagnosed GD, antithyroid drugs for less than 3 months. RNA isolated from PBMCs was used to make the TCR library. For TCR beta, libraries came from iRepertoire HTBI primers and Arm-PCR of CDR3 regions. TCRdb fed the multiplex PCR reads into MiXCR, producing one record per CDR3 protein. The table shows 360,000 or so distinct CDR3 sequences, with 16% occurring only once. The same data also went into a second study, on T cells in Graves' hyperthyroidism and ophthalmopathy.

The source material was peripheral blood mononuclear cells (PBMCs), sampled at new diagnosis, from a patient treated with antithyroid drugs. Receptors originate from a young woman with Graves disease.

This clonotype was counted at least ten times. The V gene is TRBV11-1, the J gene TRBJ1-2; TRBD1 might be the D (6 bases). V dropped 3 bases and J dropped 2 bases, with 13 bases sitting between them. Looked up from germline, CDR1 is SGHAT and CDR2 is FQDESV (reference sequence). This CDR3 spans 15 amino acids. CDR3 residues: CASSLGSQGNYGYTF. DNA for the CDR3: TGTGCCAGCAGCTTGGGTAGTCAGGGGAACTATGGCTACACCTTC.

Only a few counts were recorded for this clonotype. DNA of the CDR3: TGTGCCAGCAAACGGACAGGGTTCTATGGCTACACCTTC. Translating gives CASKRTGFYGYTF. The chain carries TRBV2 and TRBJ1-2; the match to TRBD1 covers 8 bases. Germline CDR1 is SNHLY and CDR2 is FYNNEI. The J segment lost 4 bases and the V segment lost 7 bases, leaving 5 bases of the junction unmatched. This CDR3 comprises 13 residues. Complete variable domain (other parts from reference TRBV2 and TRBJ1-2): EPEVTQTPSHQVTQMGQEVILRCVPISNHLYFYWYRQILGQKVEFLVSFYNNEISEKSEIFDDQFSVERPDGSNFTLKIRSTKLEDSAMYFCASKRTGFYGYTFGSGTRLTVV.

This clonotype was picked up many times. The CDR3 sequence: CASSGFRGHAEAFF. For the CDR3, the DNA is TGTGCCAGCAGCGGATTCAGGGGGCACGCTGAAGCTTTCTTT. The V call is TRBV11-2, the J call TRBJ1-1; 8 nucleotides match TRBD1. V trimming: 5 bases; J trimming: 6 bases; junction bases outside the gene matches: 8. Germline values: CDR1 SGHAT, CDR2 FQNNGV. This CDR3 has 14 residues.

This chain joins TRBV2 and TRBJ1-3, with D maybe TRBD1 (6 bases). CDR1 SNHLY and CDR2 FYNNEI come from the germline V gene. V lost 5 bases to trimming and J lost 0 bases, with 11 bases between them. The CDR3 totals 15 residues. The CDR3 loop is CASSTRGFSGNTIYF. CDR3 DNA: TGTGCCAGCAGTACCAGGGGTTTCTCTGGAAACACCATATATTTT. The full variable domain, its missing parts supplied by reference TRBV2 and TRBJ1-3, is EPEVTQTPSHQVTQMGQEVILRCVPISNHLYFYWYRQILGQKVEFLVSFYNNEISEKSEIFDDQFSVERPDGSNFTLKIRSTKLEDSAMYFCASSTRGFSGNTIYFGEGSWLTVV.

In this sample, this clonotype turned up once. This rearrangement joins TRBV19 to TRBJ2-3, with a tentative D call TRBD1 (6 bases). The CDR3 loop spans 14 amino acids. V lost 1 base to trimming and J lost 2 bases, with 7 bases between them. Per the germline V gene, CDR1 is LNHDA and CDR2 is SQIVND (reference sequence). CDR3 amino acids: CASSIGTDTDTQYF. The CDR3 DNA follows: TGTGCCAGTAGTATAGGGACAGACACAGATACGCAGTATTTT.

This clonotype occurred many times. The rearrangement joins TRBV2 to TRBJ1-6, with D perhaps TRBD1 (5 bases). V was clipped by 3 bases and J by 6 bases, with 9 bases between them. The CDR3 length is 14 residues. From germline, CDR1 is SNHLY and CDR2 FYNNEI. Here the CDR3 reads CASSERQGNSPLHF. CDR3 sequence (DNA): TGTGCCAGCAGTGAGAGGCAGGGTAATTCACCCCTCCACTTT.

The table lists this clonotype with many counts. The rearrangement uses TRBV5-1 and TRBJ2-7; the match to TRBD1 covers 12 bases. This CDR3 region has 13 residues. CDR1 SGHRS and CDR2 YFSETQ come from the germline V gene. With V trimmed by 4 bases and J by 6 bases, 2 bases remained unmatched. The chain's CDR3 is CASSGTGGGEQYF. CDR3 DNA: TGCGCCAGCAGCGGGACAGGGGGCGGCGAGCAGTACTTC.

Many counts were recorded for this clonotype. The CDR3 sequence is CASSLGPAAYSYEQYF. The DNA for the CDR3 is TGTGCCAGCAGCTTAGGCCCAGCGGCCTACTCCTACGAGCAGTACTTC. This chain uses TRBV11-2 with TRBJ2-7, with D perhaps TRBD2 (5 bases). The length of the CDR3 is 16 residues. Trimming pared 1 base from V and 0 bases from J, leaving 13 bases between. CDR1 SGHAT and CDR2 FQNNGV come from the germline V gene.